The present TCR beta chain was sequenced within a study of cytomegalovirus exposure and HLA in healthy donors. Study-level information: Within an early data release were roughly 90 million unique TCRs drawn from HLA-typed donors. Study-wide points: Later on, analysis showed that most CMV-associated TCR beta chains appeared to be HLA-restricted. TCR association rates varied by HLA locus in a later analysis, with DRB1 highest and HLA-C lowest.

The PCR made use of 60 Vbeta and 13 Jbeta primers. TCRdb's copy holds only in-frame clones and misses some; the assay was immunoSEQ multiplex PCR. The record lists some 75,000 clones, of which the ten most abundant hold about 5%. Donors were ostensibly healthy at sampling, although undocumented immune exposures were probable. Germline trimming cut 5 bases from V and 9 bases from J; bases unmatched to any gene: 10. Germline loops: CDR1 SGHTA, CDR2 FQGNSA. The CDR3 runs to 15 residues. As concerns this clone: What it binds is not known.

Material: PBMCs. This receptor was identified in a man aged 40-49 years in good health and CMV-seronegative. This chain connects TRBV7-2 to TRBJ1-6, with 7 bases lining up with TRBD1. The CDR3 DNA reads TGTGCCAGCAGCCCAAACCCAGGGGGAAGTTCACCCCTCCACTTT. Translation gives CASSPNPGGSSPLHF. Complete variable domain (other parts from reference TRBV7-2 and TRBJ1-6): GAGVSQSPSNKVTEKGKDVELRCDPISGHTALYWYRQSLGQGLEFLIYFQGNSAPDKSGLPSDRFSAERTGGSVSTLTIQRTQQEDSAVYLCASSPNPGGSSPLHFGNGTRLTVT.